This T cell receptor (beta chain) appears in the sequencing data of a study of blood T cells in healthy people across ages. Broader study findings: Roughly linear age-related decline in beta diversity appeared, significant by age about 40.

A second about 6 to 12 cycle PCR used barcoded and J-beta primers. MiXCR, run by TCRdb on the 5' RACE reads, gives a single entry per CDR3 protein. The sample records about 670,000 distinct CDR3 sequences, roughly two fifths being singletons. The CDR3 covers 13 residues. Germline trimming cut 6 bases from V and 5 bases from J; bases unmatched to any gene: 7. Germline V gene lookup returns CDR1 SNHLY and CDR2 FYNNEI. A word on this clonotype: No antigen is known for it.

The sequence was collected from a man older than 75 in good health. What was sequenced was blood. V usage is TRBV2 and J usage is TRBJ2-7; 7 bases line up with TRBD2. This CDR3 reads CASSLGLVHEQYF. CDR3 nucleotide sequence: TGTGCCAGCAGCCTTGGACTAGTCCACGAGCAGTACTTC.